The next 30 T cell receptor beta chains were all read from a single sample in a study of blood T cell repertoires in COVID-19. Clones were read by immunoSEQ multiplex PCR, and TCRdb kept only the in-frame ones, dropping some. The sample consists of about 180,000 clones, roughly 88% of them appearing once. Sequences were obtained from PBMCs or T cells enriched from blood (not recorded which). These receptors came from a woman aged 25 to 39 who had recovered from COVID-19.

The rearrangement uses TRBV5-4 and TRBJ2-5; D gene unclear. Per the germline V gene, CDR1 is SGHNT and CDR2 is YYREEE (reference sequence). There are 14 residues in the CDR3. The V end was cut by 3 bases, the J end by 5 bases, with 14 bases between. CDR3 sequence: CASSSPTGPETQYF. The CDR3 region has the DNA TGTGCCAGCAGCTCCCCCACGGGTCCGGAGACCCAGTACTTC.

J is TRBJ1-4 and V is TRBV15, with TRBD1 matching over 8 bases. CDR3 size: 17 residues. Germline V CDR1 and CDR2: LNHNV, YYDKDF (reference sequence). The V and J ends lost 3 bases and 5 bases, in that order; junction bases with no gene match: 11. The CDR3 reads CATSSGPGGARNEKLFF. The CDR3 region has the DNA TGTGCCACCAGCAGCGGGCCAGGGGGCGCAAGGAATGAAAAACTGTTTTTT.

The chain carries TRBV6-1 and TRBJ1-2; D possibly corresponds to TRBD1 (5 bases). The CDR3 loop spans 13 amino acids. Germline V gene lookup returns CDR1 MNHNS and CDR2 SASEGT. Trimming took off 3 bases at V and 7 bases at J, with 12 bases between the two ends. The CDR3 loop reads CASSDLRVGGYTF. The DNA of the CDR3 is TGTGCCAGCAGTGATCTCAGGGTCGGTGGCTACACCTTC.

CDR3: CASSQTENYGYTF. The CDR3 DNA follows: TGCGCCAGCAGCCAGACAGAGAACTATGGCTACACCTTC. The chain has TRBV4-1 and TRBJ1-2, with TRBD1 as a possible D gene (5 bases). The CDR3 spans 13 residues. The germline V gene encodes CDR1 MGHRA and CDR2 YSYEKL. V was clipped by 3 bases and J by 2 bases, with 7 bases between them.

Written as DNA, the CDR3 is TGTGCCAGCAGCTCAGACAGGGCTCAAGAGACCCAGTACTTC. Translated: CASSSDRAQETQYF. This chain uses TRBV5-4 with TRBJ2-5; TRBD1 matches 7 bases. The V segment lost 3 bases and the J segment 2 bases; nucleotides outside the gene matches: 4. The CDR3 spans 14 residues. Germline V CDR1 and CDR2: SGHNT, YYREEE (reference sequence).

The chain carries TRBV7-8 and TRBJ2-1, with TRBD2 matching 11 bases. CDR1 and CDR2 from the germline V gene are SGHVS and FQNEAQ. Losses at the gene ends were 5 bases for V and 0 bases for J; bases not matched to a gene: 6. The CDR3 sequence is 17 residues long. The CDR3, as DNA: TGTGCCAGCAGCCCCGTAGCGGGAGGGCCCTCCTACAATGAGCAGTTCTTC. It specifies CASSPVAGGPSYNEQFF.

This clone was counted a single time. The rearrangement joins TRBV15 to TRBJ2-1; D may be TRBD1 (5 bases). This CDR3 is 18 amino acids long. Trimming took 1 base from V and 4 from J, leaving 20 bases between them. Germline CDR1 and CDR2: LNHNV and YYDKDF (reference sequence). CDR3 amino acids: CATSRVPIVGRAYNEQFF. For the CDR3, the DNA is TGTGCCACCAGCAGAGTACCCATAGTGGGCAGGGCTTACAATGAGCAGTTCTTC.

The chain joins TRBV27 to TRBJ1-2, with TRBD1 identical over 7 bases. The CDR3 consists of 16 residues. Germline lookup yields CDR1 MNHEY and CDR2 SMNVEV (reference sequence). J gave up 3 bases and V 0 bases, and 7 bases lay outside the gene matches. The CDR3 DNA reads TGTGCCAGCAGTTTATCGGTTTGGGACAGCTACTATGGCTACACCTTC. Translating it yields CASSLSVWDSYYGYTF.

V and J are TRBV19 and TRBJ2-1; TRBD2 agrees at 13 bases. The CDR3 sequence is 18 residues long. The V and J ends lost 0 bases and 8 bases, in that order; junction bases with no gene match: 10. Germline V gene data show CDR1 as LNHDA and CDR2 as SQIVND (reference sequence). CDR3 residues: CASSIEHRTSGSNDEQFF. The CDR3 coding sequence is TGTGCCAGTAGTATAGAGCACAGGACTAGCGGGAGTAACGATGAGCAGTTCTTC.

The rearrangement joins TRBV11-3 to TRBJ2-1, with 12 bases fitting TRBD2. The germline V gene has CDR1 SGHNT and CDR2 YENEEA. V lost 1 base to trimming and J lost 8 bases; unmatched junction nucleotides: 3. The length of the CDR3 is 15 residues. The CDR3 loop reads CASSLVTSGSDEQFF. In DNA form, the CDR3 reads TGTGCCAGCAGCTTAGTGACTAGCGGGAGCGATGAGCAGTTCTTC.

The V and J genes are TRBV12-3 or TRBV12-4 and TRBJ2-1; 7 bases are a match to TRBD2. V lost 6 bases, J lost 10 bases, and 3 bases stayed unmatched. CDR3 size: 11 residues. This chain's CDR3 is CASSEGLEQFF. For the CDR3, the DNA is TGTGCCAGCAGCGAGGGACTAGAGCAGTTCTTC.

The rearrangement joins TRBV5-5 to TRBJ2-7, with D perhaps matching TRBD1 (6 bases). The germline V gene has CDR1 SGHKS and CDR2 YYEKEE (reference sequence). CDR3 length: 13 amino acids. Trimming pared 3 bases from V and 2 bases from J, leaving 9 bases between. For the CDR3, the DNA is TGTGCCAGCAGCTCACAGGGAACCTACGAGCAGTACTTC. It specifies CASSSQGTYEQYF.

The rearrangement uses TRBV6-6 and TRBJ1-1; D is perhaps TRBD1 (6 bases). CDR3 length: 11 residues. Trimming took off 10 bases at V and 11 bases at J, with 17 bases between the two ends. Germline V gene lookup returns CDR1 MNHNY and CDR2 SVGAGI (reference sequence). The CDR3 sequence is CAILGGGGAFF. The CDR3 DNA follows: TGTGCCATCCTAGGGGGGGGAGGTGCTTTCTTT.

The chain links TRBV5-5 to TRBJ1-5, with D unresolved. The CDR3 length is 15 residues. V lost 0 bases and J lost 3, with 10 bases in between. Germline assignment: CDR1 SGHKS and CDR2 YYEKEE (reference sequence). CDR3 residues: CASSLGRQNNQPQHF. Written as DNA, the CDR3 is TGTGCCAGCAGCTTGGGGCGGCAAAACAATCAGCCCCAGCATTTT.

The chain couples TRBV5-6 to TRBJ2-1; TRBD2 agrees at 9 bases. The CDR3 is made up of 16 amino acids. Looked up from germline, CDR1 is SGHDT and CDR2 is YYEEEE. Trimming at V came to 0 bases and at J to 4 bases, leaving 5 bases not matched to a gene. CDR3 sequence reads: CASSLVGLARYNEQFF. CDR3 coding DNA: TGTGCCAGCAGCTTGGTGGGACTAGCCAGATACAATGAGCAGTTCTTC.

The CDR3 protein is CASSLPASLGDEQYF. The CDR3 nucleotides read TGTGCCAGCAGTTTACCGGCCTCACTCGGGGACGAGCAGTACTTC. The J gene is TRBJ2-7, the V gene TRBV28; maybe TRBD2 (5 bases). This CDR3 comprises 15 residues. The V end was cut by 2 bases, the J end by 5 bases, with 16 bases between. Germline V gives CDR1 MDHEN, CDR2 SYDVKM.

J is TRBJ1-2 and V is TRBV4-1; D gene ambiguous. Germline V lookup: CDR1 MGHRA, CDR2 YSYEKL. The CDR3 contains 14 residues. The V gene lost 3 bases and the J gene lost 7 bases, with 15 bases spanning the gap. This CDR3 is CASSQLGMYSGYTF. Written as DNA, the CDR3 is TGCGCCAGCAGCCAGTTGGGCATGTATAGTGGCTACACCTTC.

In DNA, the CDR3 is TGTGCCAGCAGTAGCATTCCGGGGACAGGGTCTCTCGGGGCCAACGTCCTGACTTTC. As protein: CASSSIPGTGSLGANVLTF. The chain has TRBV27 and TRBJ2-6, with 9 bases aligning to TRBD1. The length of the CDR3 is 19 residues. Trimming at V came to 5 bases and at J to 4 bases, leaving 15 bases not matched to a gene. Germline CDR1 is MNHEY and CDR2 is SMNVEV (reference sequence).

J is TRBJ2-1 and V is TRBV27; the match to TRBD2 covers 9 bases. Germline CDR1 MNHEY, CDR2 SMNVEV (reference sequence). V dropped 7 bases and J dropped 0; count of bases not matched to a gene: 7. This CDR3 is 16 amino acids long. The CDR3 DNA sequence: TGTGCCAGCACCCCGCTTAGCGGGAGCTCCTACAATGAGCAGTTCTTC. As protein: CASTPLSGSSYNEQFF.

The rearrangement joins TRBV28 to TRBJ2-1, with 8 bases that match TRBD1. The CDR3 spans 16 residues. J gave up 8 bases and V 3 bases, and 12 bases lay outside the gene matches. Germline V gene sequence: CDR1 MDHEN, CDR2 SYDVKM. This CDR3 is CASSFDPTGGIDEQFF. For the CDR3, the DNA is TGTGCCAGCAGTTTTGATCCTACAGGGGGTATCGATGAGCAGTTCTTC.

This clone was detected only once. The chain uses TRBV4-1 and TRBJ2-7, with TRBD2 as a possible D gene (6 bases). V shed 0 bases and J shed 2 bases, with 14 bases lying between them. The CDR3 length is 16 residues. Looked up from germline, CDR1 is MGHRA and CDR2 is YSYEKL. The CDR3 region is CASSQDSTSSAYEQYF. The CDR3 DNA follows: TGCGCCAGCAGCCAAGATTCAACTAGCAGTGCCTACGAGCAGTACTTC.

The genes are TRBV28 and TRBJ1-5; TRBD1 matches at 10 bases. Germline V gene lookup returns CDR1 MDHEN and CDR2 SYDVKM. V shed 6 bases, J shed 4 bases, and the junction held 6 bases outside the gene matches. The length of the CDR3 is 15 residues. The CDR3 bases are TGTGCCAGCAGCGACAGGGGGCGAGGAAATCAGCCCCAGCATTTT. Translation: CASSDRGRGNQPQHF. Based on the CDR3 plus reference TRBV28 and TRBJ1-5, the full variable domain is DVKVTQSSRYLVKRTGEKVFLECVQDMDHENMFWYRQDPGLGLRLIYFSYDVKMKEKGDIPEGYSVSREKKERFSLILESASTNQTSMYLCASSDRGRGNQPQHFGDGTRLSIL.

The count of this clone is one. V usage is TRBV25-1 and J usage is TRBJ1-5; 7 nucleotides line up with TRBD1. Germline V gene lookup returns CDR1 MGHDK and CDR2 SYGVNS. The CDR3 contains 15 residues. V lost 8 bases to trimming and J lost 0 bases; unmatched junction nucleotides: 7. CDR3 loop: CASADRSNSNQPQHF. As DNA, the CDR3 is TGTGCCAGCGCGGACAGGTCGAATAGCAATCAGCCCCAGCATTTT.

The J gene is TRBJ2-7, the V gene TRBV27; D may be TRBD2 (6 bases). The V gene lost 6 bases and the J gene lost 0 bases, with 12 bases spanning the gap. In germline, CDR1 is MNHEY, CDR2 SMNVEV (reference sequence). CDR3 size: 14 residues. CDR3 nucleotides: TGTGCCAGCAGCCCTGGGACTCCCTCCTACGAGCAGTACTTC. Encoded protein: CASSPGTPSYEQYF.

This chain links TRBV28 with TRBJ2-1; TRBD1 matches 8 bases. The CDR3 has 15 residues. Germline CDR1 is MDHEN and CDR2 is SYDVKM. Trimming removed 3 bases from V and 8 bases from J; junction bases left unmatched: 9. CDR3 sequence (DNA): TGTGCCAGCAGTTTGCCCATGACAGGGGAAGATGAGCAGTTCTTC. Its protein product is CASSLPMTGEDEQFF. Complete variable domain (other parts from reference TRBV28 and TRBJ2-1): DVKVTQSSRYLVKRTGEKVFLECVQDMDHENMFWYRQDPGLGLRLIYFSYDVKMKEKGDIPEGYSVSREKKERFSLILESASTNQTSMYLCASSLPMTGEDEQFFGPGTRLTVL.

The chain uses TRBV5-1 and TRBJ2-5, with D tentatively TRBD2 (5 bases). Trimming cost V 3 bases and J 5 bases, with 14 bases left between them. CDR3 length: 14 residues. CDR1 and CDR2 (germline): SGHRS, YFSETQ. CDR3 nucleotides: TGCGCCAGCAGCTCCGGGGATTTGACGGAGACCCAGTACTTC. Protein sequence: CASSSGDLTETQYF. The full variable domain, completed using reference TRBV5-1 and TRBJ2-5, is KAGVTQTPRYLIKTRGQQVTLSCSPISGHRSVSWYQQTPGQGLQFLFEYFSETQRNKGNFPGRFSGRQFSNSRSEMNVSTLELGDSALYLCASSSGDLTETQYFGPGTRLLVL.

The gene calls are TRBV30 and TRBJ2-1; no firm D call. CDR1 and CDR2 (germline): GTSNPN, SVGIG (reference sequence). The V end lost 2 bases, the J end lost 7 bases, and 15 bases lay between the germline ends. The CDR3 runs 14 residues. The CDR3 DNA reads as TGTGCCTGGAGTCCTACGACCCACGGGAATGAGCAGTTCTTC. Protein: CAWSPTTHGNEQFF. The complete variable domain, with remaining parts taken from reference TRBV30 and TRBJ2-1, reads SQTIHQWPATLVQPVGSPLSLECTVEGTSNPNLYWYRQAAGRGLQLLFYSVGIGQISSEVPQNLSASRPQDRQFILSSKKLLLSDSGFYLCAWSPTTHGNEQFFGPGTRLTVL.

The chain carries TRBV5-8 and TRBJ1-2, with D uncertain. The CDR3 loop spans 14 amino acids. Per the germline V gene, CDR1 is SGHTS and CDR2 is YDEGEE. The germline V and J ends were trimmed by 0 bases and 8 bases, with 14 bases remaining between them. CDR3 nucleotides: TGTGCCAGCAGCTTGGGGGCAGGTTCGAACGGCTACACCTTC. It translates to CASSLGAGSNGYTF.

This chain connects TRBV2 to TRBJ2-3, with a weak D call TRBD1 (5 bases). The CDR3 has 14 amino acids. V lost 6 bases and J 0 bases, leaving 10 bases between the germline ends. Germline V gives CDR1 SNHLY, CDR2 FYNNEI. The CDR3 region is CASRSDSSTDTQYF. Here the CDR3 DNA reads TGTGCCAGCAGAAGCGACAGCAGCACAGATACGCAGTATTTT.

The rearrangement uses TRBV9 and TRBJ2-7; the match to TRBD2 covers 15 bases. Losses at the gene ends were 3 bases for V and 0 bases for J; bases not matched to a gene: 4. This CDR3 is built from 17 residues. In germline, CDR1 is SGDLS, CDR2 YYNGEE. DNA for the CDR3: TGTGCCAGCAGCGCGGGACTAGCGGGAGGAAGCTCCTACGAGCAGTACTTC. Its translation is CASSAGLAGGSSYEQYF.